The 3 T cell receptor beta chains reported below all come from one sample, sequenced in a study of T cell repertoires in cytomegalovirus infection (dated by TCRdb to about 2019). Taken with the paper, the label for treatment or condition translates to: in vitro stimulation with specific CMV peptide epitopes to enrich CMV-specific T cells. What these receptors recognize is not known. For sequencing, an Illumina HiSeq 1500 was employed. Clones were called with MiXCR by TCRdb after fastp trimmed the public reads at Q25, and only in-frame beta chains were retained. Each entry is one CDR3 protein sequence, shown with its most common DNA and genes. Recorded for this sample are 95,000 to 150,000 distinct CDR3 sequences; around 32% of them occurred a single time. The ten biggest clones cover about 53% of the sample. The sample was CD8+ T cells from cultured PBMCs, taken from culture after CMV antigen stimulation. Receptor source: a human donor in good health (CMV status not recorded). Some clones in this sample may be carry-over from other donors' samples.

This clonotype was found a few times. CDR3 protein: CASSESHQGLVTDTQYF. The CDR3 region has the DNA TGCGCCAGCAGTGAGTCGCATCAGGGGCTTGTCACAGATACGCAGTATTTT. The chain is built from TRBV10-2 and TRBJ2-3, with D maybe TRBD1 (6 bases). The CDR3 consists of 17 residues. V was clipped by 0 bases and J by 2 bases, with 15 bases between them. Germline-derived CDR1 and CDR2 are WSHSY and SAAADI.

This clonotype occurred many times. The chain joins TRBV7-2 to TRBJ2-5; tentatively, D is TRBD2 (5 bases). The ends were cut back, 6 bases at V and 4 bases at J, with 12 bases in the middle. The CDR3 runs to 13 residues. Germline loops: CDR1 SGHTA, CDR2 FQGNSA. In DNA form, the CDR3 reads TGTGCCAGCAGATTGGACTTCGGAGAGACCCAGTACTTC. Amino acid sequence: CASRLDFGETQYF.

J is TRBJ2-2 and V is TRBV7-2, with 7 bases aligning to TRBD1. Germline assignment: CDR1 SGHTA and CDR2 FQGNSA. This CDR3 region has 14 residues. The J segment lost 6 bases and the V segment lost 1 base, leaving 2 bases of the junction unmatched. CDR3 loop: CASSLVDRPGELFF. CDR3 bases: TGTGCCAGCAGCTTAGTGGACAGGCCCGGGGAGCTGTTTTTT.